The 3 T cell receptor beta chains below were found in one sample sequenced in a study of shared clonotypes between healthy human individuals. Libraries were prepared by immunoSEQ multiplex PCR; TCRdb keeps only in-frame clonotypes and omits some of them. Counted here are just under 350,000 clones, more than 60% occurring once; the ten biggest clones make up about 9.4%. The sequencing input was memory CD4+ T cells sorted from blood. Subset: CD45RA-negative fraction. All receptors come from a man aged 30 to 39 in good health.

The genes are TRBV19 and TRBJ2-7; 8 bases agree with TRBD2. The CDR3 has 13 amino acids. The junction had 7 bases not matched to a gene; V was cut back by 9 bases and J by 3 bases. Per the germline V gene, CDR1 is LNHDA and CDR2 is SQIVND (reference sequence). The CDR3 reads CASRVAGNYEQYF. The CDR3 nucleotides are TGTGCCAGCAGAGTAGCGGGAAACTACGAGCAGTACTTC.

This clone came up a few times. This rearrangement joins TRBV11-2 to TRBJ2-5; D is possibly TRBD1 (6 bases). Germline V gene lookup returns CDR1 SGHAT and CDR2 FQNNGV. This CDR3 region has 15 residues. The ends were cut back, 2 bases at V and 5 bases at J, with 15 bases in the middle. CDR3 DNA: TGTGCCAGCAGCTTAAACACAGGGATGCAGGAGACCCAGTACTTC. Its translation is CASSLNTGMQETQYF.

The chain joins TRBV7-2 to TRBJ2-5, with D perhaps TRBD1 (5 bases). CDR3 length: 15 residues. CDR1 is SGHTA and CDR2 is FQGNSA in the germline V gene. Trimming stripped 4 bases from V and 5 bases from J, with 17 bases between. The CDR3 here is CASSYQGPGSETQYF. The CDR3 DNA reads TGTGCCAGCAGCTACCAGGGCCCTGGATCGGAGACCCAGTACTTC.